This TCR beta chain derives from a study of cytomegalovirus exposure and HLA in healthy donors (dated by TCRdb to about 2017). In the study overall: An earlier analysis of approximately 640 of the donors reported more than 250 Gb of sequence data and 117 million unique TCR beta sequences from 150 million to 200 million T cells. Every discovery cohort repertoire had been produced on one sequencing platform. HLA typing covered class I and class II loci at four-digit resolution. Several DR-DQ haplotypes were handled as single units for association and clustering because linkage in the cohort was strong. Using immunosequencing, the study profiled T cell repertoires from 500 to 800 subjects and related those repertoires to cytomegalovirus serostatus. Typing coverage varied by locus: about 620-630 donors for A, B, C, DRB1 and DQB1; roughly 510 for DQA1; about 570 for DPA1; roughly 470 for DPB1. Along with the approximately 700-subject first cohort, a separate validation cohort of roughly 110 different subjects was used. To study patterns of TCR occurrence, a later analysis re-analyzed previously published TCR beta repertoires from 666 donors and added high-resolution HLA genotyping. Donor age, sex, ethnicity and CMV serostatus were compiled together with the repertoire data. An earlier analysis of around 640 of the donors used high-throughput TCR beta sequencing to judge whether each TCR beta V gene segment behaved as functional or pseudogenic. An early release covering roughly 580 HLA-typed donors comprised roughly 300 gigabases of sequencing data and around 80 million unique TCR sequences. The aim of the study was to test whether cataloging public T cell receptors could identify signatures of past pathogen exposure. Rather than drawing on any new phenotypic data, the later analysis identified candidate immune exposures from TCR beta sequences and the way those sequences occurred across donors. Among the roughly 400 genotyped donors, more than 70% belonged to the genetic ancestry cluster associated with self-reported Caucasian donors. High-throughput TCR immunosequencing, statistical association of individual TCRs with disease status, and machine learning were combined to predict cytomegalovirus infection status. In a later genetic analysis, genome-wide SNP genotypes for about 65% of the roughly 700 donors were used, and that subset was treated as a discovery cohort. On average, roughly 240,000 unique TCR beta nucleotide sequences were sequenced per donor among 398 genotyped donors of the cohort, with roughly 18% of those sequences being non-productive.

Remarks on this clone: Its antigen is currently not known. Base quality data are lacking; no much larger clone is found one base away.

In the germline V gene (reference sequence), CDR1 corresponds to MNHEY and CDR2 to SMNVEV. The CDR3 covers 13 residues, taking in both the cysteine and the phenylalanine. Solely the CDR3 DNA is kept, with 39 bases framed from the first base. Trimming at the junction amounts to 4 bases on V and 6 bases on J, and the germline ends lie 10 bases apart. Study-level results and caveats: A later analysis found that HLA-associated TCR beta chains were more clonally expanded and had lower generation probabilities than equally common non-associated chains. At a false discovery rate of 0.05, a later analysis linked some 18,000 TCR beta sequences to specific HLA alleles. CMV serostatus was the only immune exposure information available for the cohort. The study listed 164 TCR beta chains as associated with cytomegalovirus. The authors suggested that the approach could potentially be extended to other disease states and immunological phenotypes. Because HLA typing was unavailable for some donors at each locus, only the typed subset was used in association tests. An association between a missense DCLRE1C variant and V-gene and J-gene trimming of TCR beta chains was found in a later genetic analysis and replicated in an independent cohort. The cohort was sequenced for TCR beta chains only, and without alpha or paired-chain data the features that could be detected were limited. The classifier was reported to diagnose cytomegalovirus status with high specificity and sensitivity in both the original cohort and the validation cohort. Compared with the roughly 670-donor mean, donors in an Asian-associated ancestry cluster had fewer N-insertions in productive TCRs, according to a later genetic analysis. In a later analysis, TCR association rates were found to vary across HLA loci, with the most associated TCRs seen for DRB1 alleles and the fewest for HLA-C alleles. When HLA alleles, especially DR and DQ, strongly co-occurred, TCR associations were difficult to assign to individual alleles. In a later analysis, several top co-occurrence clusters were reported to appear linked to parvovirus B19, influenza, CMV and Epstein-Barr virus. Most TCR sequences were seen in very few donors, while some public TCRs were found in many individuals. Broadly in line with IMGT annotations, most TCR beta V segments showed up in productive rearrangements about 87% or about 30% of the time in an earlier analysis of around 600 of the donors. The presence/absence analyses assumed that sequencing depth was roughly uniform across donors, and that assumption may not be true. In vitro tests confirmed that a few of the cytomegalovirus-associated TCR beta chains recognize cytomegalovirus antigens. A cluster of highly shared sequence variants was judged likely to represent a technical artifact of the sequencing pipeline. Correlated functional status among segregating V segments might be attributable to linkage disequilibrium, but an unknown experimental factor could not be ruled out. A further reported finding was that TCR beta sequences accurately predicted the HLA-A and HLA-B alleles for most subjects in the first cohort. Because the 87-base-pair reads could not distinguish some IMGT-functional V segments, including TRBV6-2 and TRBV6-3, those segments were excluded. Most CMV-associated TCR beta chains appeared to be HLA-restricted in a later analysis, and the HLA associations seemed to be driven largely by CMV exposure. The earlier analysis of nearly 600 of the donors excluded roughly 16 rarely observed V segments, including chromosome 9 orphons, because counts were too low.

The cohort was made up of approximately 670 healthy bone marrow donors. At the time of sampling, all cohort members were nominally healthy, though unrecorded immune exposures were likely present. The donor was CMV seropositive and belonged to the group of more than 250 seropositive cohort members. Every donor gave a peripheral blood sample, and the peripheral blood mononuclear cells from that sample were used for TCR beta sequencing. The Qiagen DNeasy Blood Extraction Kit was used to extract genomic DNA from the blood cell samples. The library was built by means of the immunoSEQ multiplex PCR assay. For the multiplex PCR, a mixture combining 60 forward primers for TCR Vbeta segments and 13 reverse primers for TCR Jbeta segments was used. Amplification of the CDR3 region of rearranged TCR beta genes was performed with a multiplex PCR assay on genomic DNA. On the Illumina HiSeq System, the amplified TCR beta libraries were sequenced as 87-base-pair reads. The original methods were these. Across the 700 or so repertoires, a later analysis counted tens of millions of unique TCR beta chains, roughly 11 million of which were shared by at least two donors. Raw reads were error-corrected and collapsed into unique sequences with a nearest-neighbor algorithm that merged closely related sequences to remove PCR and sequencing errors. Alignment of CDR3 sequences to IMGT reference sequences was used to assign V, D and J gene segments. For a sequence to be retained, a match of at least six nucleotides was required to both a V gene segment and a J gene segment. Rearrangements were called productive when the CDR3 lacked stop codons and stayed in frame with V and J; all others were non-productive. CDR3 was defined by IMGT convention, running from the second conserved V-encoded cysteine to the conserved J-encoded phenylalanine. Sequences without an unambiguous match to a single V gene segment were excluded from the earlier analysis of about 630 of the donors. In an earlier analysis of some 590 of the donors, a V segment was called functional when productive rearrangements were above 56.7%, and segregating when the standard deviation between donors exceeded 5%. A statistical classification framework was built to diagnose cytomegalovirus status from the catalog of TCR beta chain sequences. In a later analysis, TCR nucleotide sequences were compared against IMGT/GENE-DB human TR gene sequences so that V and J genes could be assigned. A later analysis assigned CDR3 sequences and most-parsimonious VDJ recombination scenarios with the TCRdist pipeline. In a later analysis, each TCR beta chain was defined by its CDR3 amino acid sequence together with its V-gene family, and reads without a unique V-gene family were excluded. To address suspected cross-contamination and a sequencing artifact, a later analysis removed 550 to 750 highly shared, low-generation-probability nucleotide sequences. In a later analysis, a clonal expansion index was calculated for each public chain from normalized within-repertoire ranks of inferred template counts. In a later analysis, generation probabilities were computed with a VDJ recombination model fitted to out-of-frame rearrangements, and the resulting probabilities were checked against IGoR. In a later analysis, hypergeometric tests were used to score TCR-TCR, TCR-HLA and TCR-CMV co-occurrence, with a repertoire-size bias correction applied to TCR pairs. False discovery rates were estimated in a later analysis by permuting HLA or CMV assignments 20 times. A later analysis grouped co-occurring TCRs with DBSCAN, adding TCRdist sequence similarity when clustering within HLA-allele-positive subsets. Co-occurrence clustering excluded repertoires with fewer than 30,000 or more than 120,000 public chains, plus five with anomalous nucleotide sharing. TCRdb carries this immuneACCESS record with in-frame sequences only. Its versions omit some clonotypes, under half of them owing to an unresolved V gene in the studies checked, with the rest unexplained. V, J and clone size are taken as reported in that table, and D and trimming were inferred from the DNA itself. The sample table holds over 150,000 clones, of which just over 75% were seen once. The ten largest clones represent around 3.4% of the sample.

This chain is built from TRBV27 and TRBJ1-5; the D region possibly corresponds to TRBD1 (5 bases align). Sequencing was carried out using PBMCs. The clonotype originates from a woman aged 55-69 years in good health and CMV-seropositive. The nucleotides are TGTGCCAGCAGTTCAGGGTTCGGTCAGCCCCAGCATTTT. Translated, it reads CASSSGFGQPQHF.